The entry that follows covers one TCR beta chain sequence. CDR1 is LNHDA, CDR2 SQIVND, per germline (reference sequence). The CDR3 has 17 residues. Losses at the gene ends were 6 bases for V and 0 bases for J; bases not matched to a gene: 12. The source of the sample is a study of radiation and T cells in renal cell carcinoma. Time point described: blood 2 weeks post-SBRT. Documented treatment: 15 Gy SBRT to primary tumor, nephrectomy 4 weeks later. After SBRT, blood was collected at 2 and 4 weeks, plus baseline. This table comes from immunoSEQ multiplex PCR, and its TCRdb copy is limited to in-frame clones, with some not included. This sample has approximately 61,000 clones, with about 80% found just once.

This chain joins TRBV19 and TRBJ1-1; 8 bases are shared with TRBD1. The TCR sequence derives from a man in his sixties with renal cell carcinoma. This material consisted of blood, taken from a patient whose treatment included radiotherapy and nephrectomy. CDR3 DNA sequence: TGTGCCAGTAGCCTGATGGGGACAGGCGTATTGAACACTGAAGCTTTCTTT. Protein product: CASSLMGTGVLNTEAFF.